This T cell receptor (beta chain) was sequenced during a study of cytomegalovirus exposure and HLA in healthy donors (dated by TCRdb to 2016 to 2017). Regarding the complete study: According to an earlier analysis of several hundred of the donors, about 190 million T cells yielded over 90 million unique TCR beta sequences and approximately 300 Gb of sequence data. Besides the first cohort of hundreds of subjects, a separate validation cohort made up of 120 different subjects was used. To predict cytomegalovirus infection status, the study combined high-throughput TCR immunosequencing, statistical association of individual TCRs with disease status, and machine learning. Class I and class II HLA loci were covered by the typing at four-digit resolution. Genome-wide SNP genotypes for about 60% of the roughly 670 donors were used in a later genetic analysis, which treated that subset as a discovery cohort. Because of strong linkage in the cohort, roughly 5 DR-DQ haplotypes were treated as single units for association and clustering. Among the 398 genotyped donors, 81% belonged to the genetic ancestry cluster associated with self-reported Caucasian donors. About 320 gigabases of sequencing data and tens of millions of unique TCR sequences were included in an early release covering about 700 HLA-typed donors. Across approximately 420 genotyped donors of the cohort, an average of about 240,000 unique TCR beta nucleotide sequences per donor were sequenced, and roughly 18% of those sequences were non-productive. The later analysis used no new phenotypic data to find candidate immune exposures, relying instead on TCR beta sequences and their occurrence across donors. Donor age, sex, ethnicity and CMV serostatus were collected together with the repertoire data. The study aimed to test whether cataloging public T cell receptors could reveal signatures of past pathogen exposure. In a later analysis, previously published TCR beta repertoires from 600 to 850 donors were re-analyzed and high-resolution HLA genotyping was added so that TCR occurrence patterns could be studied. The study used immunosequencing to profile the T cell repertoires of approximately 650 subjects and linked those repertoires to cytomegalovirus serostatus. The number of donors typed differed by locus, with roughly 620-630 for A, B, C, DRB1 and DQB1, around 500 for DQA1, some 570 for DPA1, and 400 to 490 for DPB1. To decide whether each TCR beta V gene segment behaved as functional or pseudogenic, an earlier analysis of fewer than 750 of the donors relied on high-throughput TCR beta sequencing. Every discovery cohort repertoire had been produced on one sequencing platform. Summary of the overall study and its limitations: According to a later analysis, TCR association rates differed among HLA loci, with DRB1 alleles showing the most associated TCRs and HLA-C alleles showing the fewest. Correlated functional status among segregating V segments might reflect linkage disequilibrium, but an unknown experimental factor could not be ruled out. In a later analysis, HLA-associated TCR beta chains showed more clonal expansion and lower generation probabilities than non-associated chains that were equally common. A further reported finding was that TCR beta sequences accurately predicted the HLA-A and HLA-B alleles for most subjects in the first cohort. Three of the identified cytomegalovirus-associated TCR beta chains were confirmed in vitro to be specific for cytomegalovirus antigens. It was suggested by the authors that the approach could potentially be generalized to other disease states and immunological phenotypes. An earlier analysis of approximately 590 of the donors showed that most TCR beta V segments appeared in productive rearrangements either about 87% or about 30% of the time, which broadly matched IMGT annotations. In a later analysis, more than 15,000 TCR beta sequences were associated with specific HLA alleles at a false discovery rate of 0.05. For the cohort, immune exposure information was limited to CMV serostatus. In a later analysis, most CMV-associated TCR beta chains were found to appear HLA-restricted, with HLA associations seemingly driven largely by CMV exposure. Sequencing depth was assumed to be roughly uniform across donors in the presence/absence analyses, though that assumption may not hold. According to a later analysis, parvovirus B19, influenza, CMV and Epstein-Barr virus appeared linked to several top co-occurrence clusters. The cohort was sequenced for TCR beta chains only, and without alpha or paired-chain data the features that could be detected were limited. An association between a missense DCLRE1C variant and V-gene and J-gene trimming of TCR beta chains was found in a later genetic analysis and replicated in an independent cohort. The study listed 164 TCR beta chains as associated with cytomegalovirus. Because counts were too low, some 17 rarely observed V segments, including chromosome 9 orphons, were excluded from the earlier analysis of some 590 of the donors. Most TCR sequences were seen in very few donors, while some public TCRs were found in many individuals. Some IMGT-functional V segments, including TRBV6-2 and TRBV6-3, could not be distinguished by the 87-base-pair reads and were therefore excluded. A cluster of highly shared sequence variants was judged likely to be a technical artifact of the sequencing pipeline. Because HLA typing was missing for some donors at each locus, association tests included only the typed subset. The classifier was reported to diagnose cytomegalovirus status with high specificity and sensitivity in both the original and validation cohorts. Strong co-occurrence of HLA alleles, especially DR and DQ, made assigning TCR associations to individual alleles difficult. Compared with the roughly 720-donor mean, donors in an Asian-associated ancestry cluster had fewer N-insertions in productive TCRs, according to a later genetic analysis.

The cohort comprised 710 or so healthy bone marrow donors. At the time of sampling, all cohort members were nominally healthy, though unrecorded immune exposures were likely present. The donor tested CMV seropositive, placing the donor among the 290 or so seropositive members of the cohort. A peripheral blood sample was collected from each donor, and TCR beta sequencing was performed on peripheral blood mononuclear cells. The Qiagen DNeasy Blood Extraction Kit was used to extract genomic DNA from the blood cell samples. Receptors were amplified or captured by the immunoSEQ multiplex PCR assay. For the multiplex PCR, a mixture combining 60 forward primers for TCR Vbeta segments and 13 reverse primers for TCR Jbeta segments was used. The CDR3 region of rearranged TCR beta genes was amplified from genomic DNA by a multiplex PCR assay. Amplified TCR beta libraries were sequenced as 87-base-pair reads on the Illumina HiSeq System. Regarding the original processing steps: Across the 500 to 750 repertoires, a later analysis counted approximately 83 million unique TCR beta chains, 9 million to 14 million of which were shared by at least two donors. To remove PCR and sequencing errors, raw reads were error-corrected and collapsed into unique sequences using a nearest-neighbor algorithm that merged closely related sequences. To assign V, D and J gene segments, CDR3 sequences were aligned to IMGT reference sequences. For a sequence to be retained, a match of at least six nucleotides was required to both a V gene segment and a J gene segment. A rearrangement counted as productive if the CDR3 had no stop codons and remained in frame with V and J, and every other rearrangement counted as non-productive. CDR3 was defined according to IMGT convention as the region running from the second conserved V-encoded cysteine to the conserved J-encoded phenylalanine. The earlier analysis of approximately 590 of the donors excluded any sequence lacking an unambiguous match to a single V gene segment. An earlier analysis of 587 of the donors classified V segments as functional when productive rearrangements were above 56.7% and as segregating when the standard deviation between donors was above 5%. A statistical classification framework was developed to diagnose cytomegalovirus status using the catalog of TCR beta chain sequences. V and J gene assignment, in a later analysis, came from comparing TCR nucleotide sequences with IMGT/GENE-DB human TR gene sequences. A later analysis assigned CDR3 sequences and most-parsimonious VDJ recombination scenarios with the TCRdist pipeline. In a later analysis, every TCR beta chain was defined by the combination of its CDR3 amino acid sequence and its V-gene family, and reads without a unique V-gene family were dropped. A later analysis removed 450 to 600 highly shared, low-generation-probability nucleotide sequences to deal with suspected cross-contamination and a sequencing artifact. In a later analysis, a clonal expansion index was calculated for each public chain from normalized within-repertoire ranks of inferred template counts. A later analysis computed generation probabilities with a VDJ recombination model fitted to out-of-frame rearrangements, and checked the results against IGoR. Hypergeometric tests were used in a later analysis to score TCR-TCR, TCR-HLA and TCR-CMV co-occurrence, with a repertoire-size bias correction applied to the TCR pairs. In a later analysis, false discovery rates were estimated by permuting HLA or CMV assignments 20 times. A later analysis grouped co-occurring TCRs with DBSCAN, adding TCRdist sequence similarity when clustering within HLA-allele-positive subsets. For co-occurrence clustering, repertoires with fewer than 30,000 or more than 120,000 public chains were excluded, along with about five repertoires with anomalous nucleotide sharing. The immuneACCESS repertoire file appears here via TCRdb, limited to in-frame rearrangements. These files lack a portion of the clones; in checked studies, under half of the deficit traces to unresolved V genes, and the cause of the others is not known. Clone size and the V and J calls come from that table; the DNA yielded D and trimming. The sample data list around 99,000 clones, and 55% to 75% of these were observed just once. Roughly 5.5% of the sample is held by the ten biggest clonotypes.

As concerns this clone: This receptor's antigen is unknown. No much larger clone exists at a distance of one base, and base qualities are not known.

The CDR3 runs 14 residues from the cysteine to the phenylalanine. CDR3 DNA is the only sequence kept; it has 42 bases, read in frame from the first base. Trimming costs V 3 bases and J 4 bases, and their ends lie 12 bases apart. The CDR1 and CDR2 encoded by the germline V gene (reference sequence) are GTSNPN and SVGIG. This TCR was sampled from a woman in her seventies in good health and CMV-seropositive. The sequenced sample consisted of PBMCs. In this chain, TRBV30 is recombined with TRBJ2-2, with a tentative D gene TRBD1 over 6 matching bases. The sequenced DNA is TGTGCCTGGAGCCCGGACAGTGGCACCGGGGAGCTGTTTTTT. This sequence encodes CAWSPDSGTGELFF.